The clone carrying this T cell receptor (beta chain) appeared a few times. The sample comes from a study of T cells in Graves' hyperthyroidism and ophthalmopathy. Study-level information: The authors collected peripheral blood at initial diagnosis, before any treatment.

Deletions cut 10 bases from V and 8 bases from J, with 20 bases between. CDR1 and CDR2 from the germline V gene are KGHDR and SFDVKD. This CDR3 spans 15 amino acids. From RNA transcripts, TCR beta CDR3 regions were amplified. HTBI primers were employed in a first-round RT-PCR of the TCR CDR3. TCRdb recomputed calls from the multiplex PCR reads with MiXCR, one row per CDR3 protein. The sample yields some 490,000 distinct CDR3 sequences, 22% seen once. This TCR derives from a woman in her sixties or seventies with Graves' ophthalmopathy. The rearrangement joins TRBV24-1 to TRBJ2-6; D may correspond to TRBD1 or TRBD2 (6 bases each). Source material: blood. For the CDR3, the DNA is TGTGCCACTCAGCCCCGGGGGCGAGGTCCCAACGTCCTGACTTTC. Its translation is CATQPRGRGPNVLTF.